The TCR beta chain described here comes from a study of CD8 T cells in Susac syndrome. The TEMRA cells underwent FACS enrichment, while the CD8+ and CD4+ T cells underwent negative isolation. When the RNA was reverse transcribed, random hexamers were used with an input of about 0.5 to 1 ug. Across 54 Vbeta and 13 Jbeta, immunoSEQ multiplex PCR amplified TCR beta CDR3. TCRdb recomputed calls from the immunoSEQ multiplex PCR reads with MiXCR, one row per CDR3 protein. The table lists approximately 260,000 distinct CDR3 sequences, almost 97% of them singletons. Worth noting for this clonotype: Its antigen is undetermined.

V shed 0 bases and J shed 12 bases, with 7 bases lying between them. CDR1 and CDR2 from the germline V gene are SGHRS and YFSETQ. The CDR3 is 11 residues long. General study findings and limits: TCR sequencing and HLA analysis covered a relatively small number of individuals.

This receptor was identified in a human donor with Susac syndrome. The rearrangement uses TRBV5-1 and TRBJ2-1, with TRBD1 as a possible D gene (6 bases). The material sequenced was CD4+ T cells from PBMCs. CDR3 nucleotide sequence: TGCGCCAGCAGCTTGGAGGGGGTGCAGTTCTTC. Translation gives CASSLEGVQFF.